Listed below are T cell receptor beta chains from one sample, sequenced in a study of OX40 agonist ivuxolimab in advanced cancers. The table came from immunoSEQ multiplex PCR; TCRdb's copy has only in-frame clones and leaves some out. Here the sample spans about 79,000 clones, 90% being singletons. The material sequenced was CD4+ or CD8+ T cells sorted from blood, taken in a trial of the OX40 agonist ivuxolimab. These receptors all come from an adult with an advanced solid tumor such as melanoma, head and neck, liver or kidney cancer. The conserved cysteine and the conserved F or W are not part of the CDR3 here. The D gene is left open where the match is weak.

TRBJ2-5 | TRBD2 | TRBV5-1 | ASSSGRTSGDIQETQY
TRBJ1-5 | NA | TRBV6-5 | ASSGLTGQPQH
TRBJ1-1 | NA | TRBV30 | AWSVDVNTEAF
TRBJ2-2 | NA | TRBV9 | ASSQNLHTGELF
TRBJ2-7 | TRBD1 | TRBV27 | ASSFFRTGDHEQY
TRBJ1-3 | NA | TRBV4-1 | ASSQMTAGNTIY
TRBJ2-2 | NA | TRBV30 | AWTKQNTGELF
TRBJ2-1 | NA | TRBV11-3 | ASSYYGEFPYNEQF
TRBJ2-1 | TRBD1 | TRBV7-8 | ASSSYTGTGGTTNEQF
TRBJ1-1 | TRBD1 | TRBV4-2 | ASSQDGTDKNTEAF
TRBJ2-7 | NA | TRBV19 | ASSIALQGGEQY
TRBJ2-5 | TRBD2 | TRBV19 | ASSIGLAGEGETQY
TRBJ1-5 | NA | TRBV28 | ASSFGQSNQPQH
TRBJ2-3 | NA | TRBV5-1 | ASSLAMGDTQY
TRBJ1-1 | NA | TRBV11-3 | ASSPGGVNTEAF
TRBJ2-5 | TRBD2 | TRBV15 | ATRRTGGLETQY
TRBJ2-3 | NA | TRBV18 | ASSTTLGLQEDTQY
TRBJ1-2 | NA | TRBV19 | ASSIQGYGYT
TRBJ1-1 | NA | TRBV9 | ASSQLEQNTEAF
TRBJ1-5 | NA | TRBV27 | ASSFAADGQPQH
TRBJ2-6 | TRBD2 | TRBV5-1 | ASIPGLDSGANVLT
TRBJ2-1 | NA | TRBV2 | ASKSAGYNEQF
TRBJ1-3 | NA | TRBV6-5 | ASSYDSNISGNTIY
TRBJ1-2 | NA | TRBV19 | ASSSHHLYGYT
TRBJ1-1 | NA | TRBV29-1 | SVASGGNTEAF
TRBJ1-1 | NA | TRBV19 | ASSLLGDTEAF
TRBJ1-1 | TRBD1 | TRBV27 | ASNAGQGVNSEAF
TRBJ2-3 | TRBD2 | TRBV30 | AWSVWRGGRIVADTQY
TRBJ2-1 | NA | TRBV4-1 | ASSREGVSYNEQF
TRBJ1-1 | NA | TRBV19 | ASSSGGRLNTEAF
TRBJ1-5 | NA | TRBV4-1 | ASSQGSVGLKPQH
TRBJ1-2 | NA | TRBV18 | ASSPAGRGGTNYGYT
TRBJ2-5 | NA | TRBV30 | AWTSDPETQY
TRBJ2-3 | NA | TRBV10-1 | ASSYSTDTQY
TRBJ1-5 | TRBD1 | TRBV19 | ASRTRTGASNQPQH
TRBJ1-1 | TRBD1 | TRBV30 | AWAWDSRSTEAF
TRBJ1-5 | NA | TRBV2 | ASSLDVAVRNQPQH
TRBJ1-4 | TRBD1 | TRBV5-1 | ASSGGQSNEKLF
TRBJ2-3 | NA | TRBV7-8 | ASSLTGRDSWRGTDTQY
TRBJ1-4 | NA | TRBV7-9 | AITGGPNAEKLF
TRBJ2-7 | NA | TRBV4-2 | ASSQAYEQY
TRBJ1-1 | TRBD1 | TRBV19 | ASSTPDRGTEAF
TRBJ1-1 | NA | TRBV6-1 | AITRGLNTEAF
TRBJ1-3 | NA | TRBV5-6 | ASSLGQGNTIY
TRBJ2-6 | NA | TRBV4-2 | ASSRNSGANVLT
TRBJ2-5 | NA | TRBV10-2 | ASSDWGPGETQY
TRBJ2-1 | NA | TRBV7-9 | ASSLVGKEQF
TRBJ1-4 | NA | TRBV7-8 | ASSLLGGVGEKLF
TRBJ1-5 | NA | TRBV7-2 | ASSRGGWSDQPQH
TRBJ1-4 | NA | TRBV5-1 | ASSPGPEGEKLF
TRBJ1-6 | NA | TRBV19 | AVKAQGNSPLH
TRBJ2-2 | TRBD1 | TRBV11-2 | ASSRDPGTGVTGELF
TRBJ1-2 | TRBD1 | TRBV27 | ASRGTGTGGDRDGYT